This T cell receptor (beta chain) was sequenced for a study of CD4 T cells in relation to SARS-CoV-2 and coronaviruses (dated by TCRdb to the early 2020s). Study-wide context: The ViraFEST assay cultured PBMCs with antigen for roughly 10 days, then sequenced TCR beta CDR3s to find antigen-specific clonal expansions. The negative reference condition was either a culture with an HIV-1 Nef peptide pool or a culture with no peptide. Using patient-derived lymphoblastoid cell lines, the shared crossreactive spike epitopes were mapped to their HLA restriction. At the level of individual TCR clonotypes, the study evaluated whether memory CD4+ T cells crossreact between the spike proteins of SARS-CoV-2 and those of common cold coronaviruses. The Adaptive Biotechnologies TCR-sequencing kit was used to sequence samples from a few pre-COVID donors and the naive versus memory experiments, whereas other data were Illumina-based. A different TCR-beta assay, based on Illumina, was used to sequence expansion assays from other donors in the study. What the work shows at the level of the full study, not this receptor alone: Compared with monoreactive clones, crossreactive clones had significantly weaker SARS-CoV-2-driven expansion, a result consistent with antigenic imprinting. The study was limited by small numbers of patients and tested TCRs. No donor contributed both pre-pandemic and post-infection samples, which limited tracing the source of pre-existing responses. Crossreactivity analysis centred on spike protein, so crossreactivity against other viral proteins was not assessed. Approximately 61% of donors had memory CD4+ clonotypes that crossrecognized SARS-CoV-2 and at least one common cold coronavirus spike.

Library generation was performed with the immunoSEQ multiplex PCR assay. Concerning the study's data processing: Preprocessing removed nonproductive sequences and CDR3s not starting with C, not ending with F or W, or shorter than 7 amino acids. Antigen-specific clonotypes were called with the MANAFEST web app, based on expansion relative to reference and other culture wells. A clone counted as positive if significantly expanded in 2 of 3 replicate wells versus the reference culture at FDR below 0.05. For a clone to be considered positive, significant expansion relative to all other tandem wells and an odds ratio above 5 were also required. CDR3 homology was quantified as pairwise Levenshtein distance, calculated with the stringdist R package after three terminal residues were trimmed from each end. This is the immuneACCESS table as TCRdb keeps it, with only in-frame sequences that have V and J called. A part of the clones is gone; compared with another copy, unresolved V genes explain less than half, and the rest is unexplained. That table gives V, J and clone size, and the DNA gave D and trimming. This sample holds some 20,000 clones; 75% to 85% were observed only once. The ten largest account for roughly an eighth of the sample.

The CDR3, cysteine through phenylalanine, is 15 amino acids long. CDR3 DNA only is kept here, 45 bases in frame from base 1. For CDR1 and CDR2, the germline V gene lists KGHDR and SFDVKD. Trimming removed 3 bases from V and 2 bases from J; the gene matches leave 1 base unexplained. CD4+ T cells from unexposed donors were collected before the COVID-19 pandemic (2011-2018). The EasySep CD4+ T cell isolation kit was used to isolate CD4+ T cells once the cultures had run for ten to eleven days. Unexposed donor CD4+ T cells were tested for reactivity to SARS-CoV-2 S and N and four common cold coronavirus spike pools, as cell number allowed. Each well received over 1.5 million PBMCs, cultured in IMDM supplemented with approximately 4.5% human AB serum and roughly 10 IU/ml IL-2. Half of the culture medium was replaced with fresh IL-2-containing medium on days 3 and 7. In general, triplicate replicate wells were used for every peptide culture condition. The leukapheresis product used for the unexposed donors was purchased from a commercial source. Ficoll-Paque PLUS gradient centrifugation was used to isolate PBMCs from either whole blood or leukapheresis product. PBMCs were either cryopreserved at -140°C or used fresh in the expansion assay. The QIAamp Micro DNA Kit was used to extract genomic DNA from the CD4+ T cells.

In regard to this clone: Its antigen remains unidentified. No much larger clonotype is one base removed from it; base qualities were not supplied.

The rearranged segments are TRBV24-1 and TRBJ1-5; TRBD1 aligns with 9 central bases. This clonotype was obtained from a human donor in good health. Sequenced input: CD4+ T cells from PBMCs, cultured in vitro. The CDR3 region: CATSDTGGGNQPQHF. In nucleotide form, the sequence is TGTGCCACCAGTGATACAGGGGGCGGCAATCAGCCCCAGCATTTT.